The entry below describes one T cell receptor beta chain. Its recognized antigen is unknown. Per-base qualities were not stored, and no clone one base away is much larger. Trimmed from V: 7 bases; trimmed from J: 5 bases; junction bases lacking a gene match: 14. CDR1 and CDR2, per the germline V gene, are SGHRS and YFSETQ. The CDR3, cysteine through phenylalanine, is 15 amino acids long. The kept DNA is CDR3 alone, 45 bases in frame from the first base. The sample belongs to a study of chemoradiotherapy in HPV16-positive cancers (dated by TCRdb to the early 2020s). In the study overall: Candidate HPV-specific T-cell clones and common TCR motifs were defined through functional T-cell assays on cells from two HPV16-positive patients. The study set out to ask whether T-cell immunity against the HPV oncoproteins E6 and E7 changes over the course of chemoradiotherapy and whether that immunity affects survival. Next, the candidate HPV-specific TCRs and motifs were followed in TCR repertoires from around 90 patients with HPV-related cancers. General study outcomes and caveats: The functional definition of HPV-specific T cells came from only a couple of HPV16-positive patients, and the survival association was reported for HPV16-positive patients. Expansion of candidate HPV-specific clones and E7-related TCR motifs was observed in the tumor microenvironment during treatment, whereas no such expansion was observed for non-HPV-specific T cells. In HPV16-positive patients, expansion of HPV-responsive T cells during chemoradiotherapy was associated with improved recurrence-free survival.

Repertoires were sampled repeatedly over the course of chemoradiotherapy, so clonal expansion could be followed in the tumor microenvironment. To prepare the library, the immunoSEQ multiplex PCR assay was applied. The table was pulled from immuneACCESS by TCRdb, which kept in-frame rearrangements only. Such tables lose some clones; where checked, under half of the loss comes from unresolved V genes, and the rest has no known cause. Counted in this sample were 9,500 to 15,000 clones; about 90% of them appeared once. Jointly, the top ten make up about 2.8% of the sample. The TCR comes from a human donor with HPV-associated anogenital cancer. Here the sequenced sample was blood, taken from a patient who underwent chemoradiotherapy. This chain is built from TRBV5-1 and TRBJ1-1, and TRBD1 matches 7 of the central bases. CDR3 loop: CASGKGTGEGTEAFF. The nucleotide sequence is given as TGCGCCAGCGGTAAGGGCACAGGGGAGGGGACTGAAGCTTTCTTT. The CDR3, completed at both ends by the reference TRBV5-1 and TRBJ1-1 genes, gives the full variable domain KAGVTQTPRYLIKTRGQQVTLSCSPISGHRSVSWYQQTPGQGLQFLFEYFSETQRNKGNFPGRFSGRQFSNSRSEMNVSTLELGDSALYLCASGKGTGEGTEAFFGQGTRLTVV.